This T cell receptor (beta chain) was documented in a study of metastatic and nonmetastatic thyroid tumors. No patient had received any treatment before thyroid surgery. The CDR3 sequence is 14 residues long. CDR1 is LGHDT, CDR2 YNNKEL, per germline (reference sequence). Trimming removed 4 bases from V and 2 bases from J, with 12 bases in between. MiXCR reprocessed the PCR reads for TCRdb. The sample records around 46,000 clones, approximately 20% being singletons. This receptor was taken from a male donor with papillary thyroid cancer or a benign thyroid nodule (not recorded which). Some clones in this sample may be carry-over from other donors' samples. The sequencing input was blood. V is TRBV3-1 and J is TRBJ2-7; D unresolved. The CDR3 region is CASSRTRSAYEQYF. In nucleotides, the CDR3 is TGTGCCAGCAGCCGCACCCGGTCAGCCTACGAGCAGTACTTC.